Each of the 30 T cell receptor beta chains below was sequenced from the same sample in a study of CD8 T cells in Susac syndrome. The RNA, about 0.5 to 1 ug, was put through reverse transcription using random hexamers. TCRdb called the immunoSEQ multiplex PCR reads again in MiXCR, with one record for every CDR3 protein. Here the sample spans approximately 190,000 distinct CDR3 sequences, approximately 95% being singletons. The sample taken for sequencing was CD4+ T cells from PBMCs. These receptors originate from a human donor with Susac syndrome.

The V call is TRBV7-8, the J call TRBJ2-5; 11 positions match TRBD2. Germline lookup yields CDR1 SGHVS and CDR2 FQNEAQ. The CDR3 runs 17 residues. The junction had 12 bases not matched to a gene; V was cut back by 5 bases and J by 4 bases. The CDR3 nucleotides read TGTGCCAGCAGCCCCCCGGGGGTAGCGGGGGGGCGAGAGACCCAGTACTTC. This codes for CASSPPGVAGGRETQYF. The full variable domain, with the rest looked up from reference TRBV7-8 and TRBJ2-5, is GAGVSQSPRYKVAKRGQDVALRCDPISGHVSLFWYQQALGQGPEFLTYFQNEAQLDKSGLPSDRFFAERPEGSVSTLKIQRTQQEDSAVYLCASSPPGVAGGRETQYFGPGTRLLVL.

V usage is TRBV18 and J usage is TRBJ2-3; TRBD1 matches 7 bases. Germline lookup yields CDR1 KGHSH and CDR2 LQKENI. The junction had 6 bases not matched to a gene; V was cut back by 8 bases and J by 1 base. The CDR3 extends over 14 amino acids. This CDR3 reads CASRDRVGTDTQYF. For the CDR3, the DNA is TGTGCCAGCCGAGACAGGGTGGGCACAGATACGCAGTATTTT.

V usage is TRBV30 and J usage is TRBJ2-5; perhaps TRBD1 as D (6 bases). Trimming stripped 2 bases from V and 3 bases from J, with 10 bases between. This CDR3 region has 13 residues. Germline loops: CDR1 GTSNPN, CDR2 SVGIG (reference sequence). CDR3 nucleotide sequence: TGTGCCTGGAGTCAGGGGCTAGAAGAGACCCAGTACTTC. It is translated as CAWSQGLEETQYF.

This CDR3 is CAWSVFRGTGTEAFF. The DNA for the CDR3 is TGTGCCTGGAGTGTGTTTCGGGGGACGGGGACTGAAGCTTTCTTT. The chain couples TRBV30 to TRBJ1-1; perhaps TRBD1 as D (5 bases). The CDR3 runs 15 residues. The V end lost 0 bases, the J end lost 5 bases, and 16 bases lay between the germline ends. Germline V gives CDR1 GTSNPN, CDR2 SVGIG (reference sequence).

The chain joins TRBV5-6 to TRBJ1-6; 9 bases are shared with TRBD1. Germline CDR1 SGHDT, CDR2 YYEEEE. Unmatched junction bases numbered 14, after V lost 4 bases and J lost 6 bases. This CDR3 comprises 18 residues. CDR3 bases: TGTGCCAGCAGCCGCGACAGGGGGACCTTCCCCAGTAATTCACCCCTCCACTTT. Residues: CASSRDRGTFPSNSPLHF.

The chain recombines TRBV30 with TRBJ1-1; D not resolved. CDR1 GTSNPN and CDR2 SVGIG come from the germline V gene (reference sequence). The ends were cut back, 5 bases at V and 0 bases at J, with 10 bases in the middle. The CDR3 spans 13 residues. This CDR3 is CAWEDRVNTEAFF. The CDR3 region has the DNA TGTGCCTGGGAAGACCGAGTGAACACTGAAGCTTTCTTT.

The V gene is TRBV13, the J gene TRBJ2-7, with 9 positions matching TRBD1. Trimming cost V 5 bases and J 6 bases; bases outside gene matches: 14. The CDR3 runs 16 residues. Germline V gives CDR1 PRHDT, CDR2 FYEKMQ (reference sequence). CDR3 DNA: TGTGCCAGCAGCCCAAGGCGAGGGACAGGGTACTTCGAGCAGTACTTC. It translates to CASSPRRGTGYFEQYF.

The chain's CDR3 is CASSSLGTGAQGGDTQYF. The CDR3 DNA reads as TGTGCCAGCAGCTCCCTCGGGACAGGGGCCCAGGGGGGTGATACGCAGTATTTT. This chain joins TRBV13 and TRBJ2-3; 10 nucleotides match TRBD1. V lost 4 bases, J lost 6 bases, and 16 bases stayed unmatched. The CDR3 is made up of 18 amino acids. The germline CDR1 and CDR2 sequences are PRHDT and FYEKMQ (reference sequence).

This chain links TRBV12-3 or TRBV12-4 with TRBJ1-2, with D perhaps TRBD1 (6 bases). V dropped 3 bases and J dropped 6 bases, with 11 bases sitting between them. CDR3 length: 13 amino acids. Here the CDR3 DNA reads TGTGCCAGCAGTTTTATCGAGGGGGATGGCTACACCTTC. Its protein is CASSFIEGDGYTF.

The V gene is TRBV9, the J gene TRBJ2-1, with a tentative D call TRBD2 (6 bases). This CDR3 has 15 amino acids. The V and J ends lost 2 bases and 5 bases respectively, with 14 bases between them. CDR1 and CDR2 from the germline V gene are SGDLS and YYNGEE. The CDR3 DNA sequence: TGTGCCAGCAGCGTCGGGCGGGGACGAAACAATGAGCAGTTCTTC. It encodes CASSVGRGRNNEQFF.

This chain uses TRBV9 with TRBJ2-5; 7 positions agree with TRBD1. The germline CDR1 and CDR2 sequences are SGDLS and YYNGEE. The trim removed 3 bases at V and 7 bases at J, leaving 3 bases unmatched. This CDR3 comprises 12 residues. The CDR3 nucleotides are TGTGCCAGCAGCGAAAACAGGGGGACCCAGTACTTC. Its translation: CASSENRGTQYF.

V is TRBV5-1 and J is TRBJ2-5, with 9 positions matching TRBD2. CDR1 is SGHRS and CDR2 is YFSETQ in the germline V gene. The V gene end was trimmed by 4 bases and the J gene end by 1 base; junction bases not matched to a gene: 8. CDR3 length equals 16 residues. CDR3 DNA sequence: TGCGCCAGCAGCCAGGGGTTAGCGGGGGCCCAAGAGACCCAGTACTTC. Its protein is CASSQGLAGAQETQYF.

This clonotype appeared a single time. This sequence joins TRBV4-1 and TRBJ2-5, with TRBD2 matching 8 bases. CDR1 MGHRA and CDR2 YSYEKL come from the germline V gene. The CDR3 covers 16 residues. V lost 4 bases and J lost 4; bases outside the gene matches: 11. The CDR3 nucleotides are TGCGCCAGCAGCCTATGGCGGGGGGTCGGGGGAGAGACCCAGTACTTC. Protein product: CASSLWRGVGGETQYF.

This chain links TRBV6-5 with TRBJ2-7; D possibly uses TRBD1 or TRBD2 (5 bases each). The CDR3 contains 18 residues. Trimming removed 0 bases from V and 5 bases from J, with 23 bases in between. The germline gives CDR1 MNHEY, CDR2 SVGAGI. Here the CDR3 reads CASSYSSPGTGLNHEQYF. The DNA of the CDR3 is TGTGCCAGCAGTTACTCCTCTCCGGGCACAGGACTGAATCACGAGCAGTACTTC.

V gene TRBV20-1 combines with J gene TRBJ2-7; the D is unclear. V was trimmed by 5 bases and J by 2 bases, leaving 13 bases between them. CDR1 is DFQATT, CDR2 SNEGSKA, per germline (reference sequence). This CDR3 region has 13 residues. CDR3 sequence reads: CSAVGAVTYEQYF. CDR3 DNA sequence: TGCAGTGCTGTGGGCGCAGTAACCTACGAGCAGTACTTC.

The chain recombines TRBV29-1 with TRBJ2-7; D perhaps matches TRBD1 (6 bases). The V and J ends lost 7 bases and 9 bases respectively, with 22 bases between them. This CDR3 has 13 residues. CDR1 is SQVTM and CDR2 is ANQGSEA in the germline V gene. The CDR3 DNA sequence: TGCAGCGCTCGCCGGGACACATCTACGGGGCAGTACTTC. This encodes CSARRDTSTGQYF.

The CDR3 sequence is CASSELGQGGFLNEQFF. CDR3 sequence (DNA): TGTGCCAGCAGTGAACTAGGACAGGGCGGGTTTCTCAATGAGCAGTTCTTC. The genes are TRBV2 and TRBJ2-1; 8 bases are shared with TRBD1. After removal of 2 bases from V and 6 bases from J, the junction contained 12 bases not matched to a gene. Germline lookup yields CDR1 SNHLY and CDR2 FYNNEI. The CDR3 totals 17 residues.

The gene calls are TRBV15 and TRBJ2-7, with D uncertain. The CDR3 is 13 residues long. V gave up 3 bases and J gave up 3 bases, with 9 bases separating them. CDR1 and CDR2 (germline): LNHNV, YYDKDF (reference sequence). DNA for the CDR3: TGTGCCACCAGCAGGGGAAGGGTCTACGAGCAGTACTTC. This gives the protein CATSRGRVYEQYF.

The chain recombines TRBV12-3 or TRBV12-4 with TRBJ1-6, with TRBD1 identical over 10 bases. The V and J ends lost 6 bases and 10 bases, in that order; junction bases with no gene match: 9. This CDR3 has 15 amino acids. CDR3 sequence: CASSQYGTGVSPLHF. CDR3 sequence (DNA): TGTGCCAGCAGCCAATATGGGACAGGGGTCTCACCCCTCCACTTT.

This sequence joins TRBV20-1 and TRBJ2-5; 7 bases are shared with TRBD1. Germline V lookup: CDR1 DFQATT, CDR2 SNEGSKA (reference sequence). The junction had 12 bases not matched to a gene; V was cut back by 1 base and J by 13 bases. This CDR3 is built from 13 residues. CDR3 region: CSARAELRGPAYF. Here the CDR3 DNA reads TGCAGTGCTAGAGCTGAACTAAGGGGGCCTGCGTACTTC.

The chain couples TRBV5-1 to TRBJ2-7; possible D gene TRBD2, 5 bases. Germline CDR1 SGHRS, CDR2 YFSETQ. V gave up 2 bases and J gave up 4 bases, with 16 bases separating them. This CDR3 is 15 amino acids long. The CDR3 DNA reads TGCGCCAGCAGCTTAGCGGTGGGCCAACAATACGAGCAGTACTTC. Its translation is CASSLAVGQQYEQYF.

The V and J genes are TRBV9 and TRBJ1-2, with D perhaps TRBD1 (5 bases). CDR3 length equals 15 residues. Germline V gene sequence: CDR1 SGDLS, CDR2 YYNGEE. Trimming removed 3 bases from V and 6 bases from J, with 18 bases in between. The DNA of the CDR3 is TGTGCCAGCAGCGCCATCGCCGACAGTACCCATGGCTACACCTTC. Translation gives CASSAIADSTHGYTF.

About this clonotype itself: Germline and junction disagree at one end, which may indicate a read error. The J gene is TRBJ1-2, the V gene TRBV2; D possibly corresponds to TRBD1 (5 bases). This CDR3 spans 12 amino acids. Germline V gives CDR1 SNHLY, CDR2 FYNNEI. The CDR3 DNA is TGTGCCAGCAGTAGGACATACTACGGCTACACCTTC. Its protein is CASSRTYYGYTF.

V and J are TRBV30 and TRBJ1-6, with unresolved D. The germline gives CDR1 GTSNPN, CDR2 SVGIG (reference sequence). This CDR3 has 16 amino acids. V lost 2 bases and J lost 0, with 11 bases in between. CDR3 amino acids: CAWSFTTSSYNSPLHF. In DNA form, the CDR3 reads TGTGCCTGGAGTTTTACTACGAGCTCCTATAATTCACCCCTCCACTTT.

For the CDR3, the DNA is TGCGCCAGCAGCCAAGTGGAGGTAGCGGGGGGGGGCTACAATGAGCAGTTCTTC. This sequence encodes CASSQVEVAGGGYNEQFF. V and J are TRBV4-1 and TRBJ2-1; 11 bases line up with TRBD2. The CDR3 runs to 18 residues. Germline values: CDR1 MGHRA, CDR2 YSYEKL. The V and J ends lost 1 base and 3 bases, in that order; junction bases with no gene match: 8.

The J gene is TRBJ2-3, the V gene TRBV19; 8 positions agree with TRBD1. J gave up 3 bases and V 7 bases, and 6 bases lay outside the gene matches. Germline CDR1 reads LNHDA; CDR2 reads SQIVND (reference sequence). The CDR3 extends over 14 amino acids. The CDR3 DNA reads TGTGCCAGTAACCCGGGACAGGTAACAGATACGCAGTATTTT. This encodes CASNPGQVTDTQYF.

The chain links TRBV20-1 to TRBJ2-2, with 11 nucleotides matching TRBD1. Germline V gene sequence: CDR1 DFQATT, CDR2 SNEGSKA (reference sequence). V lost 1 base, J lost 7 bases, and 2 bases stayed unmatched. The CDR3 spans 14 residues. The CDR3 spells CSARGTGGSGELFF. In nucleotides, the CDR3 is TGCAGTGCTAGAGGGACAGGGGGCAGCGGGGAGCTGTTTTTT.

The rearrangement uses TRBV30 and TRBJ1-2; D perhaps matches TRBD1 (5 bases). This CDR3 region has 13 residues. CDR1 is GTSNPN, CDR2 SVGIG, per germline (reference sequence). Trimming stripped 3 bases from V and 3 bases from J, with 11 bases between. The CDR3 region is CAWRKGTYYGYTF. The CDR3 DNA follows: TGTGCCTGGAGGAAGGGGACCTACTATGGCTACACCTTC.

The rearrangement uses TRBV7-9 and TRBJ2-5, with TRBD2 matching over 8 bases. CDR1 and CDR2 from the germline V gene are SEHNR and FQNEAQ (reference sequence). This CDR3 has 14 amino acids. The J segment lost 1 base and the V segment lost 6 bases, leaving 4 bases of the junction unmatched. CDR3 sequence: CASSLTSVQETQYF. The DNA for the CDR3 is TGTGCCAGCAGTTTGACTAGCGTCCAAGAGACCCAGTACTTC.

The CDR3 bases are TGTGCCAGCATTGCCATGAGGGCGGACGGCTACACCTTC. It codes for CASIAMRADGYTF. The V call is TRBV12-3 or TRBV12-4, the J call TRBJ1-2; unclear D gene. Trimming pared 7 bases from V and 8 bases from J, leaving 17 bases between. CDR3 size: 13 residues.